Given below is one T cell receptor (beta chain) in context. Trimming removed 3 bases from V and 0 bases from J, with 6 bases in between. The CDR3 is made up of 14 amino acids. CDR1 and CDR2 (germline): WSHSY, SAAADI. These data originate in a study of cytomegalovirus exposure and HLA in healthy donors. It was with 60 Vbeta and 13 Jbeta primers that the PCR ran. Assay used: immunoSEQ multiplex PCR; TCRdb lists only in-frame clones, some missing. Of roughly 70,000 clones in the sample, roughly 74% were seen once. This sequence was found in a human donor in good health. This chain connects TRBV10-2 to TRBJ1-5, with D possibly TRBD1 on 5 matching bases. The source material was PBMCs. The CDR3, as DNA: TGCGCCAGCAGTGACAGGGCTAGCAATCAGCCCCAGCATTTT. This translates into CASSDRASNQPQHF.